This T cell receptor (beta chain) was profiled in a study of T cells in Graves' hyperthyroidism and ophthalmopathy. The CDR3 regions of TCR beta were amplified from RNA transcripts. First-round RT-PCR with HTBI primers amplified the TCR CDR3 region. TCRdb independently ran MiXCR on the multiplex PCR reads; one entry per CDR3 protein. Of 650,000 to 700,000 distinct CDR3 sequences in the sample, roughly 17% were seen once. CDR3 length: 19 residues. Trimming cost V 6 bases and J 1 base, with 27 bases left between them. The rearrangement joins TRBV12-3 or TRBV12-4 to TRBJ1-1; tentatively, D is TRBD1 (5 bases). Sequenced sample: blood. The sequence was collected from a man aged 45 to 65 with Graves' hyperthyroidism. The CDR3 reads CASRNLVGGVANTNTEAFF. The CDR3 nucleotides are TGTGCCAGCAGGAACCTAGTAGGAGGGGTAGCGAATACGAACACTGAAGCTTTCTTT.